These 24 T cell receptor beta chains were all obtained from the same sample, sequenced in a study of blood T cells in healthy people across ages. Combining a sample-barcoded 5' primer with a J-beta primer mix, a second PCR ran for about 6 to 11 cycles. TCRdb passed the 5' RACE reads through MiXCR, listing each CDR3 protein once. The sample has 1.4 million or so distinct CDR3 sequences; roughly 43% are singletons. The sample consisted of blood. The receptors originated from a woman younger than 35 in good health.

The gene calls are TRBV12-3 or TRBV12-4 and TRBJ2-5; TRBD1 is a possible D gene (5 bases). Trimming left V 2 bases short and J 4 bases short, with 11 bases between. The CDR3 has 14 residues. Here the CDR3 reads CASSLQGSGETQYF. For the CDR3, the DNA is TGTGCCAGCAGTTTACAGGGTTCAGGAGAGACCCAGTACTTC.

This clonotype was observed a handful of times. The chain is built from TRBV20-1 and TRBJ2-5; the D gene is possibly TRBD2 (5 bases). In germline, CDR1 is DFQATT, CDR2 SNEGSKA (reference sequence). V was pared by 3 bases and J by 5 bases, with 13 bases between. The CDR3 loop spans 13 amino acids. The CDR3 protein is CSARSSGRETQYF. CDR3 bases: TGCAGTGCTAGGTCCAGCGGTCGGGAGACCCAGTACTTC.

V and J are TRBV28 and TRBJ2-3; D is possibly TRBD2 (7 bases). The V end lost 7 bases, the J end lost 9 bases, and 23 bases lay between the germline ends. The length of the CDR3 is 15 residues. Germline CDR1 is MDHEN and CDR2 is SYDVKM. CDR3 sequence reads: CASTPRGRGRETQYF. DNA of the CDR3: TGTGCCAGCACCCCCAGGGGCCGAGGGAGGGAAACGCAGTATTTT. Based on the CDR3 plus reference TRBV28 and TRBJ2-3, the full variable domain is DVKVTQSSRYLVKRTGEKVFLECVQDMDHENMFWYRQDPGLGLRLIYFSYDVKMKEKGDIPEGYSVSREKKERFSLILESASTNQTSMYLCASTPRGRGRETQYFGPGTRLTVL.

This clonotype showed up just a few times. The chain couples TRBV29-1 to TRBJ1-1, with no clear D. The CDR3 has 13 amino acids. The germline V gene has CDR1 SQVTM and CDR2 ANQGSEA. Trimming left V 1 base short and J 1 base short, with 7 bases between. The CDR3 coding sequence is TGCAGCGTTGAAGGGGATGGGAACACTGAAGCTTTCTTT. Amino acids: CSVEGDGNTEAFF. Full variable domain (outside the CDR3, taken from reference TRBV29-1 and TRBJ1-1): SAVISQKPSRDICQRGTSLTIQCQVDSQVTMMFWYRQQPGQSLTLIATANQGSEATYESGFVIDKFPISRPNLTFSTLTVSNMSPEDSSIYLCSVEGDGNTEAFFGQGTRLTVV.

This clonotype has only a few counts. The chain links TRBV20-1 to TRBJ2-7; 13 bases are a match to TRBD2. The junction had 4 bases not matched to a gene; V was cut back by 0 bases and J by 5 bases. CDR3 length equals 15 residues. Germline V lookup: CDR1 DFQATT, CDR2 SNEGSKA (reference sequence). Written as DNA, the CDR3 is TGCAGTGCTAGAGAGACTAGCGGGGGGATTGACGAGCAGTACTTC. Translation: CSARETSGGIDEQYF.

The chain employs TRBV6-2 or TRBV6-3 and TRBJ2-1, with 7 bases fitting TRBD2. The J call could be wrong; TRBJ2-7 is a better fit for the DNA end. This CDR3 region has 16 residues. Germline V gene lookup returns CDR1 MNHEY and CDR2 SVGEGT. DNA for the CDR3: TGTGCCAGCATTCCCGGCCAGCGGGGATCCTACAATGAGCAGTACTTC. Protein: CASIPGQRGSYNEQYF.

In its sample, this clonotype was seen many times. The gene calls are TRBV29-1 and TRBJ2-3; a possible D gene is TRBD1 (6 bases). The CDR3 has 13 residues. Germline-derived CDR1 and CDR2 are SQVTM and ANQGSEA. Trimming left V 2 bases short and J 4 bases short, with 10 bases between. In nucleotides, the CDR3 is TGCAGCGTTGAAAAACAGGGTCCAGATACGCAGTATTTT. As protein: CSVEKQGPDTQYF.

The chain carries TRBV5-1 and TRBJ1-2; 10 bases agree with TRBD1. V dropped 3 bases and J dropped 7; count of bases not matched to a gene: 6. The germline CDR1 and CDR2 sequences are SGHRS and YFSETQ. The CDR3 totals 14 residues. DNA of the CDR3: TGCGCCAGCAGCTGGACAAGGACAGGGGGTGGCTACACCTTC. This translates into CASSWTRTGGGYTF.

The gene calls are TRBV6-6 and TRBJ1-6, with 7 bases that match TRBD1. V lost 0 bases and J lost 1; bases outside the gene matches: 3. Germline V gives CDR1 MNHNY, CDR2 SVGAGI (reference sequence). This CDR3 has 17 amino acids. The chain's CDR3 is CASSYSSGGSYNSPLHF. CDR3 sequence (DNA): TGTGCCAGCAGTTACTCATCAGGGGGATCCTATAATTCACCCCTCCACTTT.

This clonotype was recorded at least ten times. This chain connects TRBV5-1 to TRBJ1-2; weak D call: TRBD1 (5 bases). The V gene's germline CDR1 is SGHRS and CDR2 YFSETQ. With 4 bases removed from V and 5 bases from J, the gap between germline ends came to 9 bases. The length of the CDR3 is 12 residues. CDR3 residues: CASSPGLYGYTF. CDR3 in DNA: TGCGCCAGCAGCCCGGGGCTATATGGCTACACCTTC.

The chain employs TRBV5-1 and TRBJ2-7; D is ambiguous. Germline CDR1 SGHRS, CDR2 YFSETQ. The CDR3 contains 13 residues. With 4 bases removed from V and 2 bases from J, the gap between germline ends came to 10 bases. This chain's CDR3 is CASSHHHTYEQYF. CDR3 DNA sequence: TGCGCCAGCAGCCACCACCATACCTACGAGCAGTACTTC.

V gene TRBV29-1 combines with J gene TRBJ2-3, with 8 nucleotides matching TRBD2. From germline, CDR1 is SQVTM and CDR2 ANQGSEA. Trimming removed 6 bases from V and 1 base from J; junction bases left unmatched: 6. The CDR3 is 14 amino acids. CDR3 nucleotides: TGCAGCGTCCGGGAGGGGGGGGGCACAGATACGCAGTATTTT. Its protein product is CSVREGGGTDTQYF.

DNA for the CDR3: TGTGCCAGCAGCGTAATGGGTAGCGGGAGCACAGATACGCAGTATTTT. Translating gives CASSVMGSGSTDTQYF. The J gene is TRBJ2-3, the V gene TRBV9; TRBD2 agrees at 7 bases. Germline CDR1 and CDR2: SGDLS and YYNGEE. V lost 1 base and J lost 0; bases outside the gene matches: 5. CDR3 length: 16 amino acids.

This clonotype was counted between two and nine times. This chain links TRBV7-9 with TRBJ2-7; 7 nucleotides align to TRBD1. Germline loops: CDR1 SEHNR, CDR2 FQNEAQ (reference sequence). The CDR3 contains 12 residues. Losses at the gene ends were 5 bases for V and 5 bases for J; bases not matched to a gene: 3. CDR3 protein: CASSDDRDEQYF. In DNA form, the CDR3 reads TGTGCCAGCAGCGATGACAGGGACGAGCAGTACTTC.

This clonotype was seen more than once but under ten times. The chain recombines TRBV6-2 or TRBV6-3 with TRBJ2-7; no reliable D call. This CDR3 is 14 amino acids long. From germline, CDR1 is MNHEY and CDR2 SVGEGT. V lost 2 bases to trimming and J lost 3 bases, with 11 bases between them. In nucleotides, the CDR3 is TGTGCCAGCAGTTACGCTGTATCAAGCTACGAGCAGTACTTC. It is translated as CASSYAVSSYEQYF.

CDR3 region: CASSGYGQGPDTQYF. CDR3 DNA: TGTGCCAGCAGCGGATACGGACAGGGGCCAGATACGCAGTATTTT. The rearrangement joins TRBV9 to TRBJ2-3; 9 nucleotides align to TRBD1. The germline CDR1 and CDR2 sequences are SGDLS and YYNGEE. CDR3 size: 15 residues. The V gene end was trimmed by 3 bases and the J gene end by 4 bases; junction bases not matched to a gene: 6. Based on the CDR3 plus reference TRBV9 and TRBJ2-3, the full variable domain is DSGVTQTPKHLITATGQRVTLRCSPRSGDLSVYWYQQSLDQGLQFLIQYYNGEERAKGNILERFSAQQFPDLHSELNLSSLELGDSALYFCASSGYGQGPDTQYFGPGTRLTVL.

The sample holds a few counts of this clonotype. The chain uses TRBV7-2 and TRBJ2-1; D remains ambiguous. Germline CDR1 reads SGHTA; CDR2 reads FQGNSA. The germline V and J ends were trimmed by 0 bases and 6 bases, with 9 bases remaining between them. The CDR3 covers 14 residues. In DNA, the CDR3 is TGTGCCAGCAGCTTAGCGGTCAATTTCAATGAGCAGTTCTTC. It is translated as CASSLAVNFNEQFF. The full variable domain, with the rest looked up from reference TRBV7-2 and TRBJ2-1, is GAGVSQSPSNKVTEKGKDVELRCDPISGHTALYWYRQSLGQGLEFLIYFQGNSAPDKSGLPSDRFSAERTGGSVSTLTIQRTQQEDSAVYLCASSLAVNFNEQFFGPGTRLTVL.

This clonotype was found many times. The chain has TRBV9 and TRBJ2-3, with 11 bases fitting TRBD2. Trimming removed 0 bases from V and 1 base from J; junction bases left unmatched: 1. The CDR3 is made up of 16 amino acids. The germline gives CDR1 SGDLS, CDR2 YYNGEE. DNA for the CDR3: TGTGCCAGCAGCGTAGGGACTAGCGGGCGCACAGATACGCAGTATTTT. Amino acid sequence: CASSVGTSGRTDTQYF.

This chain uses TRBV27 with TRBJ1-5; maybe TRBD1 (5 bases). Germline-derived CDR1 and CDR2 are MNHEY and SMNVEV (reference sequence). There are 16 residues in the CDR3. Between the trimmed V and J ends, which lost 5 bases and 11 bases, there was a span of 25 bases. Here the CDR3 reads CASSPRLGTFISAQHF. CDR3 DNA sequence: TGTGCCAGCAGTCCTCGCTTGGGGACCTTCATTTCGGCCCAGCATTTT.

The CDR3 nucleotides are TGTGCCAGCAGCTTACGGGCAGGGCGAAACACCATATATTTT. This encodes CASSLRAGRNTIYF. The rearrangement links TRBV7-2 to TRBJ1-3; D may be TRBD1 (5 bases). Germline V gene lookup returns CDR1 SGHTA and CDR2 FQGNSA. V was clipped by 2 bases and J by 5 bases, with 10 bases between them. This CDR3 is built from 14 residues.

J is TRBJ2-3 and V is TRBV6-2 or TRBV6-3; the D call may be TRBD1 or TRBD2 (5 bases each). The V and J ends lost 7 bases and 4 bases respectively, with 15 bases between them. The V gene's germline CDR1 is MNHEY and CDR2 SVGEGT. CDR3 length: 14 residues. CDR3 region: CASTPGAAADTQYF. The CDR3 DNA sequence: TGTGCCAGCACCCCCGGGGCTGCCGCAGATACGCAGTATTTT.

This sequence joins TRBV5-4 and TRBJ2-6; no clear D gene. Trimming removed 4 bases at V and 0 bases at J, with 8 bases between. Germline V gene sequence: CDR1 SGHNT, CDR2 YYREEE (reference sequence). This CDR3 region has 15 residues. The CDR3 protein is CASSAKVSGANVLTF. In DNA, the CDR3 is TGTGCCAGCAGCGCTAAGGTCTCTGGGGCCAACGTCCTGACTTTC.

This clonotype was recorded many times. V gene TRBV29-1 combines with J gene TRBJ2-1, with D possibly matching TRBD2 (5 bases). This CDR3 comprises 12 residues. V dropped 3 bases and J dropped 4 bases, with 7 bases sitting between them. Germline assignment: CDR1 SQVTM and CDR2 ANQGSEA. CDR3 loop: CSVDPGYNEQFF. The CDR3 nucleotides read TGCAGCGTTGACCCGGGGTACAATGAGCAGTTCTTC.

The sample holds a few counts of this clonotype. The chain couples TRBV7-9 to TRBJ2-3, with TRBD1 matching over 7 bases. V dropped 3 bases and J dropped 0; count of bases not matched to a gene: 12. The CDR3 length is 18 residues. From germline, CDR1 is SEHNR and CDR2 FQNEAQ (reference sequence). The CDR3 region is CASSFQRTGRQSTDTQYF. The DNA of the CDR3 is TGTGCCAGCAGCTTTCAACGGACAGGACGACAGAGCACAGATACGCAGTATTTT.